Listed below are T cell receptor beta chains from one sample, sequenced in a study of blood T cell repertoires in COVID-19. Measured with immunoSEQ multiplex PCR; TCRdb has only the in-frame clones, and not every one. Among about 250,000 clones listed, approximately 84% were seen once. The material sequenced was PBMCs or T cells enriched from blood (not recorded which). All receptors derive from a woman between 50 and 59 years old who had been exposed to COVID-19. Each CDR3 is given with its conserved first and last residue. The D gene is left open where the match is weak. Some rows have no size entry. The others give once, few or many, or a class for an expanded clone.

clone_size: NA
d_call: TRBD1
j_call: TRBJ2-5
v_call: TRBV9
cdr3_nt: TGTGCCAGCAGCGGACCGACAGGGGGCTTCCAAGAGACCCAGTACTTC
cdr3_aa: CASSGPTGGFQETQYF

clone_size: once
d_call: NA
j_call: TRBJ1-6
v_call: TRBV19
cdr3_nt: TGTGCCAGTAGGACGGGCTCACAGGGCGGCTCCTATAATTCACCCCTCCACTTT
cdr3_aa: CASRTGSQGGSYNSPLHF

clone_size: NA
d_call: NA
j_call: TRBJ1-1
v_call: TRBV12-5
cdr3_nt: TGTGCTAGTGGTTCCCCCCCAATGACTGAAGCTTTCTTT
cdr3_aa: CASGSPPMTEAFF

clone_size: NA
d_call: NA
j_call: TRBJ1-1
v_call: TRBV10-3
cdr3_nt: TGTGCCATCAGTGAGGGGCGGGGGCTTTCGAACACTGAAGCTTTCTTT
cdr3_aa: CAISEGRGLSNTEAFF

clone_size: NA
d_call: NA
j_call: TRBJ2-7
v_call: TRBV2
cdr3_nt: TGTGCCAGCAGTGAAGCGCTTCGCGGGTACGAGCAGTACTTC
cdr3_aa: CASSEALRGYEQYF

clone_size: NA
d_call: NA
j_call: TRBJ1-2
v_call: TRBV29-1
cdr3_nt: TGCAGCGTTGGGGTCAGGGTAGGGCAAAGGGCTAACTATGGCTACACCTTC
cdr3_aa: CSVGVRVGQRANYGYTF

clone_size: NA
d_call: TRBD2
j_call: TRBJ2-7
v_call: TRBV7-2
cdr3_nt: TGTGCCAGCAGCTTAGCGGCTAGCGGCCCCTACGAGCAGTACTTC
cdr3_aa: CASSLAASGPYEQYF

clone_size: NA
d_call: NA
j_call: TRBJ1-1
v_call: TRBV30
cdr3_nt: TGTGCCTGTAGGACAGCCGACACTGAAGCTTTCTTT
cdr3_aa: CACRTADTEAFF

clone_size: NA
d_call: TRBD1
j_call: TRBJ1-4
v_call: TRBV5-1
cdr3_nt: TGCGCCAGCAGCGCCGGGACAGGGGGCGTTGGCGAAAAACTGTTTTTT
cdr3_aa: CASSAGTGGVGEKLFF

clone_size: NA
d_call: NA
j_call: TRBJ2-3
v_call: TRBV12-5
cdr3_nt: TGTGCTAGTGGTATCGGAGATACGCAGTATTTT
cdr3_aa: CASGIGDTQYF

clone_size: NA
d_call: TRBD1
j_call: TRBJ1-5
v_call: TRBV19
cdr3_nt: TGTGCCAGTAGTCCCCTTGGACAGGCGATCCAGCCCCAGCATTTT
cdr3_aa: CASSPLGQAIQPQHF

clone_size: NA
d_call: NA
j_call: TRBJ1-5
v_call: TRBV19
cdr3_nt: TGTGCCAGTACGGGGGTCCGTAATCAGCCCCAGCATTTT
cdr3_aa: CASTGVRNQPQHF

clone_size: NA
d_call: NA
j_call: TRBJ1-2
v_call: TRBV9
cdr3_nt: TGTGCCAGCAGCCCCCGGGGGTTTGGATATGGCTACACCTTC
cdr3_aa: CASSPRGFGYGYTF

clone_size: NA
d_call: TRBD1
j_call: TRBJ1-2
v_call: TRBV2
cdr3_nt: TGTGCCAGCAGTGATCCGGGGACAGGGGACTATGGCTACACCTTC
cdr3_aa: CASSDPGTGDYGYTF

clone_size: NA
d_call: NA
j_call: TRBJ2-7
v_call: TRBV20-1
cdr3_nt: TGCAGTGCTTCGGTCACCTACGAGCAGTACTTC
cdr3_aa: CSASVTYEQYF

clone_size: NA
d_call: NA
j_call: TRBJ1-5
v_call: TRBV7-8
cdr3_nt: TGTGCCAGCAGCTTAGTAGGAATACTAGGCGAGAATCAGCCCCAGCATTTT
cdr3_aa: CASSLVGILGENQPQHF

clone_size: many
d_call: NA
j_call: TRBJ2-7
v_call: TRBV7-9
cdr3_nt: TGTGCCAGCAGCTCCCCGGGGGAGCCCTACGAGCAGTACTTC
cdr3_aa: CASSSPGEPYEQYF

clone_size: NA
d_call: NA
j_call: TRBJ2-7
v_call: TRBV2
cdr3_nt: TGTGCCACCATAACAGATTACGAGCAGTACTTC
cdr3_aa: CATITDYEQYF

clone_size: NA
d_call: TRBD1
j_call: TRBJ1-1
v_call: TRBV6-5
cdr3_nt: TGTGCCATCAAGATGGACAGGCTGAACACTGAAGCTTTCTTT
cdr3_aa: CAIKMDRLNTEAFF

clone_size: NA
d_call: TRBD1
j_call: TRBJ1-1
v_call: TRBV7-9
cdr3_nt: TGTGCCAGCAGCACAGGGGGACATAAGGACACTGAAGCTTTCTTT
cdr3_aa: CASSTGGHKDTEAFF

clone_size: medium-sized
d_call: NA
j_call: TRBJ2-2
v_call: TRBV7-9
cdr3_nt: TGTGCCAGCAGCTTCTCAGGGAACCGGGAGCTGTTTTTT
cdr3_aa: CASSFSGNRELFF

clone_size: once
d_call: TRBD2
j_call: TRBJ2-3
v_call: TRBV2
cdr3_nt: TGTGCCAGCAGGCCGGGGGGGCCCTCAGATACGCAGTATTTT
cdr3_aa: CASRPGGPSDTQYF

clone_size: NA
d_call: TRBD1
j_call: TRBJ1-2
v_call: TRBV9
cdr3_nt: TGTGCCAGCAGCGTGATGACAGGGGAAGCGGACGGCTACACCTTC
cdr3_aa: CASSVMTGEADGYTF

clone_size: NA
d_call: NA
j_call: TRBJ2-3
v_call: TRBV5-1
cdr3_nt: TGCGCCAGCAGCTTGGGTTCGCGGGGTAGTGATACGCAGTATTTT
cdr3_aa: CASSLGSRGSDTQYF

clone_size: NA
d_call: NA
j_call: TRBJ1-2
v_call: TRBV5-6
cdr3_nt: TGTGCCAGCAGCTTGGTCTCAGGGGTGGGGCCGTTAGGCTACACCTTC
cdr3_aa: CASSLVSGVGPLGYTF

clone_size: few
d_call: TRBD1
j_call: TRBJ2-7
v_call: TRBV4-1
cdr3_nt: TGCGCCAGCAGCCAACTCCCGGGACAGGGGTTCTACGAGCAGTACTTC
cdr3_aa: CASSQLPGQGFYEQYF

clone_size: NA
d_call: TRBD1
j_call: TRBJ2-1
v_call: TRBV18
cdr3_nt: TGTGCCAGCTCACCCCAGGACAGGAAGGGTTACAATGAGCAGTTCTTC
cdr3_aa: CASSPQDRKGYNEQFF

clone_size: NA
d_call: NA
j_call: TRBJ2-7
v_call: TRBV6-2/TRBV6-3
cdr3_nt: TGTGCCAGCAGCTCCTATTACGAGCAGTACTTC
cdr3_aa: CASSSYYEQYF

clone_size: NA
d_call: TRBD1
j_call: TRBJ1-1
v_call: TRBV9
cdr3_nt: TGTGCCAGCAGCTCCCGGAGGACAGGGGTGTTGTACACTGAAGCTTTCTTT
cdr3_aa: CASSSRRTGVLYTEAFF

clone_size: NA
d_call: NA
j_call: TRBJ1-2
v_call: TRBV6-1
cdr3_nt: TGTGCCAGCAGTGAGCAGATTAACTATGGCTACACCTTC
cdr3_aa: CASSEQINYGYTF

clone_size: few
d_call: TRBD1
j_call: TRBJ1-2
v_call: TRBV3-1/TRBV3-2
cdr3_nt: TGTGCCAGCAGCCATTCGACAGGGAGAAGGGGCTACACCTTC
cdr3_aa: CASSHSTGRRGYTF

clone_size: NA
d_call: NA
j_call: TRBJ2-1
v_call: TRBV4-1
cdr3_nt: TGCGCCAGCAGCCAAGTCTCAGGAGAGCAGTTCTTC
cdr3_aa: CASSQVSGEQFF

clone_size: NA
d_call: NA
j_call: TRBJ1-2
v_call: TRBV10-3
cdr3_nt: TGTGCCATCAGTGGTGGAGGGGCGACGGTCTATGGCTACACCTTC
cdr3_aa: CAISGGGATVYGYTF

clone_size: NA
d_call: NA
j_call: TRBJ2-5
v_call: TRBV6-6
cdr3_nt: TGTGCCAGCAGTTACTCGGTTAACCGGGAGCAAGAGACCCAGTACTTC
cdr3_aa: CASSYSVNREQETQYF

clone_size: NA
d_call: TRBD1
j_call: TRBJ1-1
v_call: TRBV2
cdr3_nt: TGTGCCAGCCGACAGGGCCGGGTCACTGAAGCTTTCTTT
cdr3_aa: CASRQGRVTEAFF

clone_size: NA
d_call: TRBD1
j_call: TRBJ1-1
v_call: TRBV5-1
cdr3_nt: TGCGCCAGCAGCTTGGCCAGGGGGGCCACTGAAGCTTTCTTT
cdr3_aa: CASSLARGATEAFF

clone_size: NA
d_call: TRBD1
j_call: TRBJ2-7
v_call: TRBV15
cdr3_nt: TGTGCCACCAGCAGACTCGGACAGGGGGCATACGAGCAGTACTTC
cdr3_aa: CATSRLGQGAYEQYF

clone_size: NA
d_call: NA
j_call: TRBJ1-3
v_call: TRBV6-1
cdr3_nt: TGTGCCAGCAGTGAAAGCGGGGCGGGAGGCACCATATATTTT
cdr3_aa: CASSESGAGGTIYF

clone_size: NA
d_call: TRBD1
j_call: TRBJ2-2
v_call: TRBV5-1
cdr3_nt: TGCGCCAGCAGTCCCAGGGGGCCGAACACCGGGGAGCTGTTTTTT
cdr3_aa: CASSPRGPNTGELFF

clone_size: NA
d_call: NA
j_call: TRBJ1-1
v_call: TRBV28
cdr3_nt: TGTGCCAGCGTTACAGGGTATTGGGCTTTCTTT
cdr3_aa: CASVTGYWAFF

clone_size: NA
d_call: NA
j_call: TRBJ2-3
v_call: TRBV10-3
cdr3_nt: TGTGCCATCAGTGAGTCACGGGTGTTAGATACGCAGTATTTT
cdr3_aa: CAISESRVLDTQYF